One T cell receptor beta chain is described in this entry. Its antigen remains unidentified. Researchers ran the PCR with 60 Vbeta and 13 Jbeta primers. Sequencing was performed with immunoSEQ multiplex PCR; in TCRdb, only in-frame clones are kept and a portion is missing. The sample holds approximately 140,000 clones, around 79% seen once. This sample was taken from a study of cytomegalovirus exposure and HLA in healthy donors. Study-wide results and limits: With later analysis, a missense DCLRE1C variant became linked to TCR beta V- and J-gene trimming.

This TCR was sampled from a female donor in good health and CMV-seronegative. Input material: PBMCs.

Here the CDR3 reads CASSFSLAGGLDTQYF. DNA of the CDR3: TGTGCCAGCAGCTTTAGTCTAGCGGGAGGGCTAGATACGCAGTATTTT. J is TRBJ2-3 and V is TRBV5-6; 12 nucleotides align to TRBD2. From germline, CDR1 is SGHDT and CDR2 YYEEEE. Trimming cost V 2 bases and J 5 bases; bases outside gene matches: 6. The CDR3 sequence is 16 residues long.